A single sample gave rise to the 2 T cell receptor beta chains below, sequenced in a study of blood T cell repertoires in COVID-19. Sequencing used immunoSEQ multiplex PCR; TCRdb keeps in-frame clones, though not all of them. The sample holds some 250,000 clones, about 80% seen once. Sequenced sample: peripheral blood. The receptors come from a woman of 80 years or more with acute or convalescent COVID-19.

The chain couples TRBV3-1 (or the pseudogene TRBV3-2) to TRBJ2-3, with D tentatively TRBD2 (5 bases). The germline gives CDR1 LGHDT, CDR2 YNNKEL (reference sequence). CDR3 length: 15 amino acids. The ends were cut back, 0 bases at V and 5 bases at J, with 12 bases in the middle. The CDR3 sequence is CASSQDWLAGDTQYF. CDR3 bases: TGTGCCAGCAGCCAAGATTGGCTAGCTGGAGATACGCAGTATTTT.

The chain recombines TRBV20-1 with TRBJ2-7; perhaps TRBD1 as D (6 bases). The CDR3 has 13 residues. CDR1 and CDR2 (germline): DFQATT, SNEGSKA (reference sequence). With 3 bases removed from V and 1 base from J, the gap between germline ends came to 10 bases. CDR3 protein: CSASRTVSYEQYF. DNA for the CDR3: TGCAGTGCTAGTAGGACAGTTTCCTACGAGCAGTACTTC.